This entry describes one TCR beta chain. What it binds is unknown. The data derive from a study of cytomegalovirus exposure and HLA in healthy donors. General observations from the study: Later, an analysis showed that TCR beta chains associated with HLA were more clonally expanded than others that were equally common.

Amplification used 60 Vbeta primers and 13 Jbeta primers. Here immunoSEQ multiplex PCR was the method, and the copy in TCRdb shows in-frame clones only, minus some. This table has about 69,000 clones, roughly 70% appearing once. This clonotype was obtained from a male donor in good health and CMV-seropositive. The source material was PBMCs.

In nucleotides, the CDR3 is TGTGCCAGCAAAATTTACTCAGGGTCCTACGAGCAGTACTTC. Protein sequence: CASKIYSGSYEQYF. The chain combines TRBV2 with TRBJ2-7; tentatively, D is TRBD1 (5 bases). Trimming removed 7 bases at V and 1 base at J, with 14 bases between. CDR1 is SNHLY and CDR2 is FYNNEI in the germline V gene. The CDR3 sequence is 14 residues long.